Listed below are T cell receptor beta chains from one sample, sequenced in a study of cytomegalovirus exposure and HLA in healthy donors. Data came from immunoSEQ multiplex PCR; TCRdb stores just in-frame clones and leaves some out. This table holds under 85,000 clones, roughly 80% found once. The sequencing sample was made of PBMCs. Receptors originate from a woman between 40 and 55 years old in good health and CMV-seropositive. CDR3s include the opening cysteine and the closing phenylalanine or tryptophan. Fields, in order: CDR3 DNA, CDR3 protein, V gene, clone size, J gene, D gene. The D gene is left open where the match is weak. Some rows mark clone size as missing; the rest say once, few, many or name a class of expanded clone.

CDR3nt: TGTGCCAGCAGTGCGGGAGACACCGGGGAGCTGTTTTTT
CDR3aa: CASSAGDTGELFF
v_gene: TRBV25-1
abundance: NA
j_gene: TRBJ2-2
d_gene: NA

CDR3nt: TGCGCCAGCAGCTTGGGTCTCGGACAAGGGGCTACTAGCACAGATACGCAGTATTTT
CDR3aa: CASSLGLGQGATSTDTQYF
v_gene: TRBV5-1
abundance: NA
j_gene: TRBJ2-3
d_gene: NA

CDR3nt: TGCGCCAGCAGCACCGGACTAGCGGGGGGGATAGAGCAGTATTTT
CDR3aa: CASSTGLAGGIEQYF
v_gene: TRBV5-1
abundance: once
j_gene: TRBJ2-3
d_gene: TRBD2

CDR3nt: TGCAGCGCCCGACAGGGGGCGAACACTGAAGCTTTCTTT
CDR3aa: CSARQGANTEAFF
v_gene: TRBV29-1
abundance: NA
j_gene: TRBJ1-1
d_gene: TRBD1

CDR3nt: TGTGCCAGTCGCCGGACAGGGGGTTACGAGCAGTACTTC
CDR3aa: CASRRTGGYEQYF
v_gene: TRBV19
abundance: NA
j_gene: TRBJ2-7
d_gene: TRBD1

CDR3nt: TGTGCCAGTAGTGGAGAGAACTATGGCTACACCTTC
CDR3aa: CASSGENYGYTF
v_gene: TRBV19
abundance: NA
j_gene: TRBJ1-2
d_gene: NA

CDR3nt: TGTGCCAGCAGTTTAAGTACAGCTAAGGAAAAACTGTTTTTT
CDR3aa: CASSLSTAKEKLFF
v_gene: TRBV27
abundance: NA
j_gene: TRBJ1-4
d_gene: NA

CDR3nt: TGTGCCTGGAGTGTTGGCCCCTACGAGCAGTACTTC
CDR3aa: CAWSVGPYEQYF
v_gene: TRBV30
abundance: few
j_gene: TRBJ2-7
d_gene: NA

CDR3nt: TGTGCCAGCAGAGCTAGTTCGACCTCCTACAATGAGCAGTTCTTC
CDR3aa: CASRASSTSYNEQFF
v_gene: TRBV6-5
abundance: few
j_gene: TRBJ2-1
d_gene: NA

CDR3nt: TGTGCCTGGAGTGTAGGCAGGGCCGAGCAGTACTTC
CDR3aa: CAWSVGRAEQYF
v_gene: TRBV30
abundance: NA
j_gene: TRBJ2-7
d_gene: NA

CDR3nt: TGTGCCAGCAGTTACACAGGGGGCTATGGCTACACCTTC
CDR3aa: CASSYTGGYGYTF
v_gene: TRBV6-5
abundance: NA
j_gene: TRBJ1-2
d_gene: TRBD1

CDR3nt: TGTGCCAGCAGTCTTGGACAGGGGAATCAGCCCCAGCATTTT
CDR3aa: CASSLGQGNQPQHF
v_gene: TRBV2
abundance: NA
j_gene: TRBJ1-5
d_gene: TRBD1

CDR3nt: TGTGCCAGTACGGAGGGCCGGATGAATGAGCAGTTCTTC
CDR3aa: CASTEGRMNEQFF
v_gene: TRBV28
abundance: NA
j_gene: TRBJ2-1
d_gene: NA

CDR3nt: TGCGCCAGCAGCTTGGGTGCTAGCGGTCCCTCCTACGAGCAGTACTTC
CDR3aa: CASSLGASGPSYEQYF
v_gene: TRBV5-1
abundance: NA
j_gene: TRBJ2-7
d_gene: TRBD2

CDR3nt: TGTGCCAGCAGCTTAGGGGACAGGGGCATATATTTT
CDR3aa: CASSLGDRGIYF
v_gene: TRBV7-8
abundance: NA
j_gene: TRBJ1-3
d_gene: TRBD1

CDR3nt: TGTGCCTGGAGTGCAAGCGGGAGGTACACCGGGGAGCTGTTTTTT
CDR3aa: CAWSASGRYTGELFF
v_gene: TRBV30
abundance: NA
j_gene: TRBJ2-2
d_gene: TRBD2

CDR3nt: TGTGCCAGCTCACTACTGGACCGGGGGGCAAGCAATCAGCCCCAGCATTTT
CDR3aa: CASSLLDRGASNQPQHF
v_gene: TRBV18
abundance: NA
j_gene: TRBJ1-5
d_gene: NA

CDR3nt: TGTGCCAGCAGTTTCAATCCCTCAGGGTCTGGAAACACCATATATTTT
CDR3aa: CASSFNPSGSGNTIYF
v_gene: TRBV28
abundance: NA
j_gene: TRBJ1-3
d_gene: NA

CDR3nt: TGTGCCAGCAGTAGAGGGCGGGAGCTGTTTTTT
CDR3aa: CASSRGRELFF
v_gene: TRBV9
abundance: NA
j_gene: TRBJ2-2
d_gene: NA

CDR3nt: TGTGCCAGCAGTGGGCAGGGGAACACTGAAGCTTTCTTT
CDR3aa: CASSGQGNTEAFF
v_gene: TRBV2
abundance: NA
j_gene: TRBJ1-1
d_gene: NA

CDR3nt: TGTGCCAGCAGCTTACAGGACTCGGTAGATACGCAGTATTTT
CDR3aa: CASSLQDSVDTQYF
v_gene: TRBV7-6
abundance: NA
j_gene: TRBJ2-3
d_gene: NA

CDR3nt: TGCGCCAGCAGCTCCGGGACTAGCGGAGGGAATGAGCAGTTCTTC
CDR3aa: CASSSGTSGGNEQFF
v_gene: TRBV5-1
abundance: NA
j_gene: TRBJ2-1
d_gene: TRBD2

CDR3nt: TGCGCCAGCAGCCAAGACCGCGGGACGGGAGCTGAAAAACTGTTTTTT
CDR3aa: CASSQDRGTGAEKLFF
v_gene: TRBV4-1
abundance: NA
j_gene: TRBJ1-4
d_gene: NA

CDR3nt: TGTGCCTGGGATGGTTTAGTCTACAATGAGCAGTTCTTC
CDR3aa: CAWDGLVYNEQFF
v_gene: TRBV30
abundance: few
j_gene: TRBJ2-1
d_gene: NA

CDR3nt: TGCAGCGTTTCCCCCTTGCCGGGGGGCAGGACAGATACGCAGTATTTT
CDR3aa: CSVSPLPGGRTDTQYF
v_gene: TRBV29-1
abundance: NA
j_gene: TRBJ2-3
d_gene: NA